What follows is one T cell receptor (beta chain) and its context. Antigen unknown. This entry is derived from a study of CD8 T cells in ankylosing spondylitis. General study points: Ankylosing spondylitis blood appeared to be characterized by a TCR beta motif of about 8 highly homologous variants.

For TCR beta, libraries came from quantitative 5'-RACE with molecular barcodes. TCRdb analysed the 5' RACE reads with MiXCR anew, one entry per CDR3 protein. Of just under 350,000 distinct CDR3 sequences in the sample, under 15% were seen once. The CDR3 has 14 residues. CDR1 and CDR2 from the germline V gene are SGHDT and YYEEEE. With 2 bases removed from V and 2 bases from J, the gap between germline ends came to 9 bases. The chain links TRBV5-6 to TRBJ2-3; D is ambiguous. The TCR was taken from a male donor with ankylosing spondylitis or in good health (not recorded which). The sample comprised blood, either unsorted or a sorted T cell fraction (not recorded which). The CDR3 loop reads CASSLGFVTDTQYF. The CDR3 bases are TGTGCCAGCAGCTTAGGGTTCGTCACAGATACGCAGTATTTT.